Many counts were recorded for the clone carrying this TCR beta chain. There are 13 residues in the CDR3. Germline loops: CDR1 SQVTM, CDR2 ANQGSEA. Trimming removed 4 bases from V and 1 base from J, with 8 bases in between. These data come from a study of molecular identifiers for immune sequencing clone quantification. Study overall: RNA from around 20,000 or 100,000 naive CD8 cells was split five ways in replicates, with four sequenced.

With listed TCR primers and previously described methods, bulk TCR libraries were prepared. TCRdb analysed the PCR reads with MiXCR anew, one entry per CDR3 protein. This table holds 85,000 to 120,000 distinct CDR3 sequences, 35% found once. The sequenced material came from naive CD8+ T cells from blood, with Jurkat cell RNA spiked in. Specified subset: FACS-sorted CD8+CD4-CCR7+CD45RA+ naive T cells. V is TRBV29-1 and J is TRBJ1-5; D gene uncertain. The clonotype originates from a human donor in good health. Some libraries in this study had Jurkat cell RNA spiked in. The chain's CDR3 is CSVVHGSNQPQHF. The CDR3 DNA sequence: TGCAGCGTTGTTCACGGGAGCAATCAGCCCCAGCATTTT.